The present TCR beta chain was sequenced within a study of regulatory T cells in long-lasting Graves disease (dated by TCRdb to the early 2020s). With respect to the entire study: In the newly diagnosed Graves' disease group, patients had been taking antithyroid drugs for less than 3 months. Persistent Graves' disease patients were compared with newly diagnosed Graves' disease patients by peripheral blood TCR sequencing and RNA sequencing. A total of some 33 samples were covered by TCR sequencing, comprising some 13 persistent and 20 or so newly diagnosed Graves' disease patients. The study took place in China and was registered as a clinical trial.

Taken from the germline V gene (reference sequence), the CDR1 and CDR2 loops are LNHDA and SQIVND. The CDR3, cysteine through phenylalanine, is 16 amino acids long. CDR3 DNA is the only sequence kept; it has 48 bases, read in frame from the first base. Unmatched junction bases come to 7, with V trimmed by 8 bases and J by 2 bases. The intended sense of this specimen's time point label: newly diagnosed GD, antithyroid drugs for less than 3 months. For both TCR sequencing and RNA sequencing, RNA was extracted from PBMCs using TRIzol. Graves' disease was diagnosed according to American Thyroid Association guidelines. Patients for the study were recruited at an endocrinology department in Xi'an, China. Each patient gave about 10 milliliters of peripheral blood, collected in an EDTA anticoagulant tube. Ficoll Paque Plus density gradient separation was used to isolate PBMCs, and no additional T cell sorting was done. An Agilent 2100 Bioanalyzer and agarose gel were used to check RNA quality, and a NanoDrop 2000 was used to measure RNA concentration.

The library was built by means of multiplex PCR. The sample was run on an Illumina HiSeq 4000. To build TCR beta libraries, CDR3 regions were amplified by Arm-PCR using iRepertoire HTBI primers. PCR products were gel purified before sequencing. On the authors' methods: A total of under 80 TRBV and some 15 TRBJ segments were identified across samples and were used for gene usage analysis of CDR3 amino acid clonotypes. COPE and FqMerger were used to merge filtered high-quality paired reads into contigs. BLAST was used to align contigs to IMGT TRBV, TRBD and TRBJ reference genes, and CDR3 was defined according to IMGT. Highly expanded clones were defined as clonotypes with a frequency above 0.1%. Repertoire diversity was measured by Shannon entropy, and V-J evenness by the Gini coefficient. Public clonotypes were defined as clonotypes shared by more than one individual. TCRdb took the public reads, trimmed them with fastp at Q25, ran MiXCR for clone calling and kept in-frame beta chains. Duplicate CDR3 protein sequences are folded into a single record with the most common DNA and genes. The V and J calls were not made by the authors but by TCRdb's processing. Present in this sample are around 460,000 distinct CDR3 sequences, around 15% of which were seen just once. Jointly, the top ten make up about a sixth of the sample.

On this clonotype: The antigen it recognizes is unknown. Base qualities were left out, and no much larger clone turns up one base away.

The study at large found these results: More public clonotypes were shared among persistent patients (roughly 2,700) than among newly diagnosed patients (under 1,000). Compared with newly diagnosed patients, persistent Graves' disease patients had lower TCR Shannon entropy and fewer highly expanded clones, which suggests clonal expansion. TRBV28, TRBJ1-2 and TRBJ2-5 were preferentially used in persistent disease, while TRBV20-1 and TRBJ2-1 were favored in newly diagnosed disease. As a limitation, the authors acknowledged that the small sample size may reduce accuracy. The study examined only peripheral blood because the primary lesion, thyroid tissue, could not be accessed. Only the TCR beta chain was sequenced and analyzed.

These data were also reused for a study on T cells in Graves' hyperthyroidism and ophthalmopathy. The second study's authors report: Stable Graves' hyperthyroidism was defined as no progression to ophthalmopathy during 18 months of follow-up. Hyperthyroidism patients were newly diagnosed, with disease duration under 2 months, and aged 18 to 65 years. The study excluded patients with uncontrolled infections, other autoimmune diseases, pregnancy or lactation. Diagnoses were established on the basis of clinical symptoms, serum thyroxine and TRAb, thyroid ultrasound, and orbital computed tomography. The first round of RT-PCR for the TCR CDR3 was performed with the HTBI primer set and the Qiagen OneStep RT-PCR kit. Most expanded thyroid clonotypes (frequency above 0.001) were also detected in blood, suggesting blood repertoires may reflect thyroid immune responses. A model built on a 13 V-J signature distinguished ophthalmopathy from stable hyperthyroidism, reaching around 88% sensitivity and 81% to 83% specificity in cross-validation and 80%/75% in testing. During validation, the model predicted progression to ophthalmopathy a median of about 5.9 months ahead of onset, with almost 71% sensitivity and 72% to 80% specificity. To identify distinguishing TCR V-J signatures, a discovery cohort of 90 to 100 patients was used, comprising 43 with Graves' ophthalmopathy and 55 to 65 with stable Graves' hyperthyroidism. Whether ophthalmopathy could be predicted prospectively was tested in an independent validation cohort made up of about 20 hyperthyroidism patients plus 17 patients who later progressed to ophthalmopathy. The 95 to 100 discovery patients were divided at random into training and test sets in a 7:3 ratio. The study also compared thyroid tissue and blood T-cell repertoires from a handful of Graves' hyperthyroidism patients. After blood sampling, hyperthyroidism patients were treated with methimazole at a starting dose of 30 mg daily, and ophthalmopathy patients were treated with high-dose intravenous methylprednisolone. The libraries were constructed in a second round of multiplex PCR and then size-selected and purified. Paired-end sequencing of the libraries was performed with 100 bp reads on an Illumina HiSeq2000. Raw data were processed with SOAPnuke, discarding reads with adapters, uncalled bases, mean Phred below 15, or no exact constant-primer or identifier match. COPE v1.2.5 was used to merge high-quality paired reads, and clonotypes were defined as unique nucleotide sequences. MiTCR v1.1 was used to align clonotypes to the IMGT TRBV, TRBD and TRBJ reference segments. The analysis included only V-J combinations with a frequency above 0.0001, which together covered over 98% of the repertoires. The TCS score was defined as the ratio of F50 (clonal expansion) to E x V (chaos), calculated using BLOSUM62-based TCRdist between CDR3 peptides within each V-J. Welch's t-statistics and random forest reduced 500 to 550 V-J features to fewer than 15, which were used in a naive Bayes classifier (R e1071). Sample size was not statistically predetermined, and blinding of investigators to group allocation was not performed. TCR Vbeta CDR3 sequencing of approximately 140 peripheral blood samples (roughly 43 ophthalmopathy, approximately 80 hyperthyroidism and around 17 progressor patients) is reported in the paper.

Sample: peripheral blood mononuclear cells (PBMCs), taken at new diagnosis, from a patient treated with antithyroid drugs. The receptor was derived from a woman aged 45-65 years with Graves disease. Donor details come from another sample of the same person, matched by shared clones. The chain couples TRBV19 to TRBJ2-6; 9 middle bases align to TRBD1. The nucleotide sequence reads as follows: TGTGCCAGTTCCGGGACAGGGATCACTGGGGCCAACGTCCTGACTTTC. Its translation is CASSGTGITGANVLTF.